The rows below give T cell receptor beta chains drawn from one sample of a study of shared clonotypes between healthy human individuals. Measured with immunoSEQ multiplex PCR; TCRdb has only the in-frame clones, and not every one. The sample carries some 2.4 million clones, 80% to 95% recorded once. Sequencing input: naive CD4+ T cells from PBMCs. The source of these receptors is a man aged 18 to 30 in good health. Some clones in this sample may be carry-over from other donors' samples. Each CDR3 is given with its conserved first and last residue. D genes are given only for firm matches. Size values are once, few and many counts, or a class for expanded clones, and some rows have none.

cdr3_nt: TGTGCCAGCAGATTAAGCGGGAGTGGTTACAATGAGCAGTTCTTC; cdr3_aa: CASRLSGSGYNEQFF; v_call: TRBV5-4; j_call: TRBJ2-1; d_call: TRBD2; clone_size: NA
cdr3_nt: TGTGCCAGCAGTTTACGCGACGAGCAGTACTTC; cdr3_aa: CASSLRDEQYF; v_call: TRBV28; j_call: TRBJ2-7; d_call: NA; clone_size: NA
cdr3_nt: TGTGCCAGCAGTTACCACCGTCGGGGACCCTCCTACGAGCAGTACTTC; cdr3_aa: CASSYHRRGPSYEQYF; v_call: TRBV6-7; j_call: TRBJ2-7; d_call: NA; clone_size: NA
cdr3_nt: TGTGCATCGACAGGCGACTCTGGAAACACCATATATTTT; cdr3_aa: CASTGDSGNTIYF; v_call: TRBV28; j_call: TRBJ1-3; d_call: NA; clone_size: NA
cdr3_nt: TGTGCCACCAGCAGAGATAGGGGGGGCGTTACTAATGAAAAACTGTTTTTT; cdr3_aa: CATSRDRGGVTNEKLFF; v_call: TRBV15; j_call: TRBJ1-4; d_call: NA; clone_size: NA
cdr3_nt: TGTGCCAGCAGTGACCAGGATGACCGGGCCTACGAGCAGTACTTC; cdr3_aa: CASSDQDDRAYEQYF; v_call: TRBV6-4; j_call: TRBJ2-7; d_call: NA; clone_size: NA
cdr3_nt: TGTGCCAGCAGCTGGGATTCGACTGCCAAAAACATTCAGTACTTC; cdr3_aa: CASSWDSTAKNIQYF; v_call: TRBV7-9; j_call: TRBJ2-4; d_call: NA; clone_size: once
cdr3_nt: TGTGCCAGCAGCTCCGGACAGCCGGGTAATGAAAAACTGTTTTTT; cdr3_aa: CASSSGQPGNEKLFF; v_call: TRBV11-1; j_call: TRBJ1-4; d_call: NA; clone_size: NA
cdr3_nt: TGTGCCAGTAGTATAGCGGGTTGGGACAGGGGCCGGGGCCAGCCCCAGCATTTT; cdr3_aa: CASSIAGWDRGRGQPQHF; v_call: TRBV19; j_call: TRBJ1-5; d_call: TRBD1; clone_size: NA
cdr3_nt: TGTGCCATCAGTGCACCGGACAGGGGGGAAGAAAAACTGTTTTTT; cdr3_aa: CAISAPDRGEEKLFF; v_call: TRBV10-3; j_call: TRBJ1-4; d_call: TRBD1; clone_size: NA
cdr3_nt: TGCGCCAGCAGCCGAGAGGTGATGAACACTGAAGCTTTCTTT; cdr3_aa: CASSREVMNTEAFF; v_call: TRBV5-1; j_call: TRBJ1-1; d_call: NA; clone_size: few
cdr3_nt: TGTGCCAGCAGTTTCTCAGGGAAACTGACTAATGAAAAACTGTTTTTT; cdr3_aa: CASSFSGKLTNEKLFF; v_call: TRBV28; j_call: TRBJ1-4; d_call: NA; clone_size: NA
cdr3_nt: TGTGCCAGCTCACCGCTTGCAACTAATGAAAAACTGTTTTTT; cdr3_aa: CASSPLATNEKLFF; v_call: TRBV18; j_call: TRBJ1-4; d_call: NA; clone_size: NA
cdr3_nt: TGTGCCCTCCGGGACAGTCTCTCCTACGAGCAGTACTTC; cdr3_aa: CALRDSLSYEQYF; v_call: TRBV10-3; j_call: TRBJ2-7; d_call: TRBD1; clone_size: NA
cdr3_nt: TGTGCCAGTAGTATGTTTTCGACTAGCGGTGAAGAGACCCAGTACTTC; cdr3_aa: CASSMFSTSGEETQYF; v_call: TRBV19; j_call: TRBJ2-5; d_call: TRBD2; clone_size: NA
cdr3_nt: TGTGCCAGCAGCCAAACAGGGGGCAATCAGCCCCAGCATTTT; cdr3_aa: CASSQTGGNQPQHF; v_call: TRBV9; j_call: TRBJ1-5; d_call: TRBD1; clone_size: NA
cdr3_nt: TGTGCCAGCAGCCGACAGGAGAACACTGAAGCTTTCTTT; cdr3_aa: CASSRQENTEAFF; v_call: TRBV7-6; j_call: TRBJ1-1; d_call: NA; clone_size: NA
cdr3_nt: TGTGCCAGTAGTATTCGGGGGGGATACACTGAAGCTTTCTTT; cdr3_aa: CASSIRGGYTEAFF; v_call: TRBV19; j_call: TRBJ1-1; d_call: NA; clone_size: NA
cdr3_nt: TGCGCCAGCAGCCAAGATGTCGGGCGGGAGCAGTACTTC; cdr3_aa: CASSQDVGREQYF; v_call: TRBV4-3; j_call: TRBJ2-7; d_call: NA; clone_size: NA
cdr3_nt: TGCAGCGTTGATGAGGGGGGCACAGATACGCAGTATTTT; cdr3_aa: CSVDEGGTDTQYF; v_call: TRBV29-1; j_call: TRBJ2-3; d_call: NA; clone_size: NA
cdr3_nt: TGTGCCAGCAACTCTTGGGCAGGCGAGCAGTTCTTC; cdr3_aa: CASNSWAGEQFF; v_call: TRBV2; j_call: TRBJ2-1; d_call: NA; clone_size: NA
cdr3_nt: TGTGCCAGCAGCGTAGCCCCTCTAGCGGGAGTACCTGAGCAGTTCTTC; cdr3_aa: CASSVAPLAGVPEQFF; v_call: TRBV9; j_call: TRBJ2-1; d_call: TRBD2; clone_size: NA
cdr3_nt: TGTGCCAGCAGCTTGGGACTATTTTCCTACAATGAGCAGTTCTTC; cdr3_aa: CASSLGLFSYNEQFF; v_call: TRBV5-6; j_call: TRBJ2-1; d_call: NA; clone_size: NA
cdr3_nt: TGCGCCAGCAGCTTGACCCGGGCCCCAGTTGGCAATGAGCAGTTCTTC; cdr3_aa: CASSLTRAPVGNEQFF; v_call: TRBV5-1; j_call: TRBJ2-1; d_call: NA; clone_size: NA
cdr3_nt: TGTGCCAGCAGCCCCGGGACTAGCGGGAGCTTGGGGACCGGGGAGCTGTTTTTT; cdr3_aa: CASSPGTSGSLGTGELFF; v_call: TRBV4-2; j_call: TRBJ2-2; d_call: TRBD2; clone_size: NA
cdr3_nt: TGTGCCAGCAGCTTACTAGCGGGAGAGCAGTTCTTC; cdr3_aa: CASSLLAGEQFF; v_call: TRBV7-2; j_call: TRBJ2-1; d_call: TRBD2; clone_size: NA
cdr3_nt: TGTGCCAGTAGTATAGCCAGGACCCCCCGAGATACGCAGTATTTT; cdr3_aa: CASSIARTPRDTQYF; v_call: TRBV19; j_call: TRBJ2-3; d_call: NA; clone_size: NA
cdr3_nt: TGTGCCAGCAGCTTGGGGGGGCAGGGGCGGACTAATGAAAAACTGTTTTTT; cdr3_aa: CASSLGGQGRTNEKLFF; v_call: TRBV5-4; j_call: TRBJ1-4; d_call: NA; clone_size: NA
cdr3_nt: TGTGCCAGCTCACCAAGGACAGGGGGCTCTAGCGGGAGTCCCGGGGAGCTGTTTTTT; cdr3_aa: CASSPRTGGSSGSPGELFF; v_call: TRBV18; j_call: TRBJ2-2; d_call: NA; clone_size: NA
cdr3_nt: TGTGCCAGCAGCACCGGGACAGGGGTGGTTGGCACTGAAGCTTTCTTT; cdr3_aa: CASSTGTGVVGTEAFF; v_call: TRBV11-2; j_call: TRBJ1-1; d_call: TRBD1; clone_size: NA
cdr3_nt: TGTGCCAGCAGTCGATCAGGACAGGAGGATGAGCAGTTCTTC; cdr3_aa: CASSRSGQEDEQFF; v_call: TRBV7-7; j_call: TRBJ2-1; d_call: TRBD1; clone_size: NA
cdr3_nt: TGTGCCAGCAGCTTGGTGGGGGCTTATAACCTAGAGCAGTACTTC; cdr3_aa: CASSLVGAYNLEQYF; v_call: TRBV5-6; j_call: TRBJ2-7; d_call: NA; clone_size: NA
cdr3_nt: TGCGCCAGCAGCCCCTGGCGGGACTCTCCCCATGAGCAGTTCTTC; cdr3_aa: CASSPWRDSPHEQFF; v_call: TRBV10-2; j_call: TRBJ2-1; d_call: NA; clone_size: NA
cdr3_nt: TGTGCCAGCACCTCCGGTCTGGGAAGTCTCATCACTGGGGCCAACGTCCTGACTTTC; cdr3_aa: CASTSGLGSLITGANVLTF; v_call: TRBV27; j_call: TRBJ2-6; d_call: NA; clone_size: NA
cdr3_nt: TGTGCCAGCAGACCCACAGGGCCCGGGAAACTGTTTTTT; cdr3_aa: CASRPTGPGKLFF; v_call: TRBV7-9; j_call: TRBJ1-4; d_call: NA; clone_size: NA
cdr3_nt: TGTGCCAGCAGTTTTTACCCAAGCGGGGGACACGAGCAGTACTTC; cdr3_aa: CASSFYPSGGHEQYF; v_call: TRBV28; j_call: TRBJ2-7; d_call: TRBD2; clone_size: NA
cdr3_nt: TGTGCCAGCAGCTTATCAGGGGAAGGGGGGACCCAGTACTTC; cdr3_aa: CASSLSGEGGTQYF; v_call: TRBV7-8; j_call: TRBJ2-5; d_call: NA; clone_size: NA
cdr3_nt: TGTGCCAGTAGTACCCCCCCCTTAGGGACCGGGGAGCTGTTTTTT; cdr3_aa: CASSTPPLGTGELFF; v_call: TRBV19; j_call: TRBJ2-2; d_call: NA; clone_size: NA
cdr3_nt: TGTGCCAGCAGCCAAGTCGGGTTCACGGGAGGGCCTCTCCATACGCAGTATTTT; cdr3_aa: CASSQVGFTGGPLHTQYF; v_call: TRBV4-2; j_call: TRBJ2-3; d_call: TRBD2; clone_size: NA
cdr3_nt: TGCGCCAGCAGCCAAGAGCCACTCTCTGGAAACACCATATATTTT; cdr3_aa: CASSQEPLSGNTIYF; v_call: TRBV4-3; j_call: TRBJ1-3; d_call: NA; clone_size: NA
cdr3_nt: TGTGCCAGCAAAGATGACAGGGTTGTTTCGGAGACCCAGTACTTC; cdr3_aa: CASKDDRVVSETQYF; v_call: TRBV2; j_call: TRBJ2-5; d_call: TRBD1; clone_size: NA
cdr3_nt: TGCGCCAGCAGCTTCACTAGCGGGAGGAACACCGGGGAGCTGTTTTTT; cdr3_aa: CASSFTSGRNTGELFF; v_call: TRBV5-1; j_call: TRBJ2-2; d_call: TRBD2; clone_size: NA
cdr3_nt: TGTGCCAGCAGTTTTAGGTCAAGTGGGGATGAAAAACTGTTTTTT; cdr3_aa: CASSFRSSGDEKLFF; v_call: TRBV27; j_call: TRBJ1-4; d_call: NA; clone_size: NA
cdr3_nt: TGTGCCAGCAGTTTCGGGGCAGGGGGAAATGAAAAACTGTTTTTT; cdr3_aa: CASSFGAGGNEKLFF; v_call: TRBV27; j_call: TRBJ1-4; d_call: TRBD1; clone_size: NA
cdr3_nt: TGTGCCAGCAGCGTAGGGTGGGGGGACCGACAGACAGATACGCAGTATTTT; cdr3_aa: CASSVGWGDRQTDTQYF; v_call: TRBV9; j_call: TRBJ2-3; d_call: NA; clone_size: NA
cdr3_nt: TGTGCCAGCTCACCTCGTCAGAACACCGGGGAGCTGTTTTTT; cdr3_aa: CASSPRQNTGELFF; v_call: TRBV18; j_call: TRBJ2-2; d_call: NA; clone_size: NA
cdr3_nt: TGTGCCAGCCATACCCGGGCGGGTGCAGATACGCAGTATTTT; cdr3_aa: CASHTRAGADTQYF; v_call: TRBV18; j_call: TRBJ2-3; d_call: NA; clone_size: NA
cdr3_nt: TGTGCCAGCAGCCCCTTAGAGGGAAGCTCCTACGAGCAGTACTTC; cdr3_aa: CASSPLEGSSYEQYF; v_call: TRBV7-2; j_call: TRBJ2-7; d_call: NA; clone_size: NA
cdr3_nt: TGTGCCAGCAGACGGGCTAGCCCCCCCGGGGAGCTGTTTTTT; cdr3_aa: CASRRASPPGELFF; v_call: TRBV28; j_call: TRBJ2-2; d_call: NA; clone_size: NA
cdr3_nt: TGCAGCGTTGAAGATCTGGGGACAGCCACAGATACGCAGTATTTT; cdr3_aa: CSVEDLGTATDTQYF; v_call: TRBV29-1; j_call: TRBJ2-3; d_call: TRBD1; clone_size: NA
cdr3_nt: TGTGCCAGCAGCAAAAGGGGCTACGAGCAGTACTTC; cdr3_aa: CASSKRGYEQYF; v_call: TRBV14; j_call: TRBJ2-7; d_call: NA; clone_size: NA
cdr3_nt: TGTGCCAGCAGCCAAGCTTTGAGACAGAAAACAGATACGCAGTATTTT; cdr3_aa: CASSQALRQKTDTQYF; v_call: TRBV4-2; j_call: TRBJ2-3; d_call: NA; clone_size: once
cdr3_nt: TGCGCCAGCAGCCCTAGCGGGAGGGCCTTTAGAGAGACCCAGTACTTC; cdr3_aa: CASSPSGRAFRETQYF; v_call: TRBV5-1; j_call: TRBJ2-5; d_call: TRBD2; clone_size: NA